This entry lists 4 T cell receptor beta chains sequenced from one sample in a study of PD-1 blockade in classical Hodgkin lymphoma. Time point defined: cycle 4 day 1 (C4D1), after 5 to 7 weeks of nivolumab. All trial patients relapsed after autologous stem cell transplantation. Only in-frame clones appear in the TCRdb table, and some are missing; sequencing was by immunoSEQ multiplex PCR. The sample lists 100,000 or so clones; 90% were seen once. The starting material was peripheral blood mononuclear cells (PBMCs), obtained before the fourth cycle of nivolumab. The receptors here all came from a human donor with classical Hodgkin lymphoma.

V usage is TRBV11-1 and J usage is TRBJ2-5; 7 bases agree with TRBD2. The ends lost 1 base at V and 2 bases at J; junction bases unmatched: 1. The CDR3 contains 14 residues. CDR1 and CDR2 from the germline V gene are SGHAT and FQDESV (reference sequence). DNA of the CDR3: TGTGCCAGCAGCTTAGGGGGGGGGCAAGAGACCCAGTACTTC. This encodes CASSLGGGQETQYF.

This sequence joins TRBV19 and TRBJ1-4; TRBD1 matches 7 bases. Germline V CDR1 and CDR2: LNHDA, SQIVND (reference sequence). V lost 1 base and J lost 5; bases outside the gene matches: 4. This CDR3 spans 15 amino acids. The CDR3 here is CASSIGRGRNEKLFF. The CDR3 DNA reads TGTGCCAGTAGTATAGGGAGGGGGCGAAATGAAAAACTGTTTTTT.

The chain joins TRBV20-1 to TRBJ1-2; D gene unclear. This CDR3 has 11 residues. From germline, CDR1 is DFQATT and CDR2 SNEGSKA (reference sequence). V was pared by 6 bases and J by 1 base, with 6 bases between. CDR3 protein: CSAEGNYGYTF. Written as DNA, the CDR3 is TGCAGTGCAGAGGGTAACTATGGCTACACCTTC.

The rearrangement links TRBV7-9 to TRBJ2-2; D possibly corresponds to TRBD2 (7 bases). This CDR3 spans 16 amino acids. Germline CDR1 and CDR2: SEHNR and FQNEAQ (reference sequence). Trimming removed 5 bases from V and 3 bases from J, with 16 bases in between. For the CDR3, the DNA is TGTGCCAGCAGCCCCCGAGGGGGGGGCGACACCGGGGAGCTGTTTTTT. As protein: CASSPRGGGDTGELFF.